The 8 T cell receptor beta chains given below trace back to one sample, sequenced in a study of shared clonotypes between healthy human individuals. TCRdb keeps only in-frame clones here, not all; method: immunoSEQ multiplex PCR. The sample yields 2 million to 2.5 million clones, roughly 90% seen once. The sequenced material came from naive CD4+ T cells from PBMCs. Stated subset: CD45RA+ positively selected. These receptors were taken from a man aged 18 to 30 in good health. Some clones in this sample may be carry-over from other donors' samples.

This chain links TRBV7-8 with TRBJ2-7; TRBD1 agrees at 8 bases. After removal of 2 bases from V and 3 bases from J, the junction contained 9 bases not matched to a gene. There are 16 residues in the CDR3. The germline gives CDR1 SGHVS, CDR2 FQNEAQ. In DNA, the CDR3 is TGTGCCAGCAGCTTACAATTCAGGGGGCCGTACTACGAGCAGTACTTC. It codes for CASSLQFRGPYYEQYF. Drawing the rest from reference TRBV7-8 and TRBJ2-7, the complete variable domain is GAGVSQSPRYKVAKRGQDVALRCDPISGHVSLFWYQQALGQGPEFLTYFQNEAQLDKSGLPSDRFFAERPEGSVSTLKIQRTQQEDSAVYLCASSLQFRGPYYEQYFGPGTRLTVT.

V gene TRBV10-3 combines with J gene TRBJ2-7; 8 positions agree with TRBD2. The V gene end was trimmed by 0 bases and the J gene end by 2 bases; junction bases not matched to a gene: 6. This CDR3 is built from 16 residues. Germline CDR1 and CDR2: ENHRY and SYGVKD. The CDR3 DNA reads as TGTGCCATCAGTGAGTCGACACTAGCGGTGACCTACGAGCAGTACTTC. Translating gives CAISESTLAVTYEQYF.

The chain couples TRBV28 to TRBJ2-5; D is unclear. This CDR3 comprises 13 residues. Germline CDR1 MDHEN, CDR2 SYDVKM. The V end lost 2 bases, the J end lost 5 bases, and 9 bases lay between the germline ends. Here the CDR3 DNA reads TGTGCCAGCAGTTTACTTGCGTGGGAGACCCAGTACTTC. Amino acid sequence: CASSLLAWETQYF.

The V gene is TRBV28, the J gene TRBJ2-7; D is uncertain. The length of the CDR3 is 14 residues. Germline V CDR1 and CDR2: MDHEN, SYDVKM. Trimming removed 4 bases at V and 5 bases at J, with 15 bases between. The CDR3: CASSSPARLNEQYF. The DNA for the CDR3 is TGTGCCAGCAGTTCCCCCGCCCGACTGAACGAGCAGTACTTC.

The chain uses TRBV29-1 and TRBJ1-1; TRBD1 is a possible D gene (6 bases). Deletions cut 4 bases from V and 7 bases from J, with 10 bases between. The CDR3 has 11 amino acids. Germline assignment: CDR1 SQVTM and CDR2 ANQGSEA. In DNA, the CDR3 is TGCAGCGTTGGGGGGCCCAATGAAGCTTTCTTT. Protein product: CSVGGPNEAFF.

This clone showed up just once. This rearrangement joins TRBV7-2 to TRBJ2-7; 7 positions match TRBD2. CDR3 size: 16 residues. The germline gives CDR1 SGHTA, CDR2 FQGNSA. J lost 5 bases, V lost 1 base, and 11 bases had no gene match. This CDR3 is CASSLVAGTTFHEQYF. CDR3 DNA: TGTGCCAGCAGCTTAGTTGCCGGGACTACCTTCCACGAGCAGTACTTC. The full variable domain, with the rest looked up from reference TRBV7-2 and TRBJ2-7, is GAGVSQSPSNKVTEKGKDVELRCDPISGHTALYWYRQSLGQGLEFLIYFQGNSAPDKSGLPSDRFSAERTGGSVSTLTIQRTQQEDSAVYLCASSLVAGTTFHEQYFGPGTRLTVT.

The V call is TRBV19, the J call TRBJ2-2; 10 nucleotides match TRBD2. The trim removed 8 bases at V and 3 bases at J, leaving 3 bases unmatched. This CDR3 region has 14 residues. Germline CDR1 and CDR2: LNHDA and SQIVND (reference sequence). CDR3 residues: CASQSGRDTGELFF. In DNA form, the CDR3 reads TGTGCCAGTCAAAGCGGGAGGGACACCGGGGAGCTGTTTTTT.

CDR3 region: CASTPGTAKGTNEKLFF. The CDR3 DNA reads as TGCGCCAGCACTCCCGGGACAGCTAAGGGTACTAATGAAAAACTGTTTTTT. The chain couples TRBV5-1 to TRBJ1-4; 7 bases line up with TRBD1. Germline V CDR1 and CDR2: SGHRS, YFSETQ. CDR3 length: 17 residues. With 6 bases clipped from V and 2 bases from J, the junction kept 13 bases outside the gene matches.